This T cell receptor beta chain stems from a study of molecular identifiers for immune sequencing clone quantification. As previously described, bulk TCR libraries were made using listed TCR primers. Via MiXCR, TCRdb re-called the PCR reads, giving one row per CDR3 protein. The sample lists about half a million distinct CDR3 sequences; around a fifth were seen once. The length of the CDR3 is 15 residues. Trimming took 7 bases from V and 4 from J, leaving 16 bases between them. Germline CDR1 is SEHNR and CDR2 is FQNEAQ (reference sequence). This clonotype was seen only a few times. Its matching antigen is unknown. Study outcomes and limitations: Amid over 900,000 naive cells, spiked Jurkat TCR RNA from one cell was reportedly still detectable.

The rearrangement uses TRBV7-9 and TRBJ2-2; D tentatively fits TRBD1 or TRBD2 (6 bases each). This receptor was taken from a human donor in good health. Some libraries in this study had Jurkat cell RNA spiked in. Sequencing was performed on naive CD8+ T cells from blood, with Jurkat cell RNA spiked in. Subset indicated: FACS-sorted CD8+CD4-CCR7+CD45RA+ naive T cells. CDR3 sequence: CASIPHRGRTGELFF. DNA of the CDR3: TGTGCCAGCATCCCGCACCGGGGGCGCACCGGGGAGCTGTTTTTT.